The following is a T cell receptor (beta chain) sequence with its context. Its antigen is unidentified. Sample time point: cycle 4 day 1 (C4D1), after six to seven weeks of nivolumab. Patients all relapsed after autologous stem cell transplantation, and there was variation in brentuximab vedotin exposure. Best responses were complete response, partial response or progressive disease. This entry belongs to a study of PD-1 blockade in classical Hodgkin lymphoma. Study outcomes and limitations: The CD4+ diversity rise by C4D1 was clearest in complete responders. Undefined causes, possibly disease activity or prior therapy, underlie the repertoire differences.

Repertoires were generated with immunoSEQ multiplex PCR, while TCRdb's copy carries only in-frame clones and drops some. The sample has about 21,000 clones, around 81% seen once. Germline CDR1 reads WSHSY; CDR2 reads SAAADI. CDR3 length: 13 residues. The junction had 1 base not matched to a gene; V was cut back by 6 bases and J by 4 bases. This receptor was identified in a human donor with classical Hodgkin lymphoma. Specimen: peripheral blood mononuclear cells (PBMCs), collected before the fourth cycle of nivolumab. The chain uses TRBV10-2 and TRBJ1-3; TRBD1 matches 9 bases. The CDR3 reads CASSTGGGNTIYF. The CDR3 DNA follows: TGCGCCAGCAGCACAGGGGGCGGAAACACCATATATTTT.